Below, 2 T cell receptor beta chains from the same sample are listed, as sequenced in a study of CD8+CD57+ T cells in acquired aplastic anemia. Profiling of TCR beta VDJ combinations and CDR3 sequences used genomic DNA as template. Via MiXCR, TCRdb re-called the reads, giving one row per CDR3 protein. The table records over 150,000 distinct CDR3 sequences, more than 60% of them present only once. Patients selected for sequencing had displayed CD8+CD57+ cell expansion by flow cytometry. Sequences were obtained from sorted CD4+, CD8+, or CD8+CD57+ T cells (not recorded which) from PBMCs. These receptors all stem from a human donor with aplastic anemia.

The rearrangement joins TRBV7-9 to TRBJ2-5, with D hard to call. Trimming shortened V by 3 bases and J by 3 bases, and 5 bases separated the two germline ends. Germline CDR1 SEHNR, CDR2 FQNEAQ (reference sequence). CDR3 size: 12 residues. CDR3 sequence: CASSFAEETQYF. CDR3 nucleotides: TGTGCCAGCAGCTTCGCCGAAGAGACCCAGTACTTC.

Concerning this clonotype itself: One end of the junction does not line up with germline, which may come from a read error. The genes are TRBV7-6 and TRBJ2-1; unclear D gene. CDR1 SGHVS and CDR2 FNYEAQ come from the germline V gene. The CDR3 covers 17 residues. The CDR3 DNA sequence: TGTGCCAGCGGCTTAGGCGGCGGCGAACTCGACTACAATGAGCAGTTCTTC. As protein: CASGLGGGELDYNEQFF.